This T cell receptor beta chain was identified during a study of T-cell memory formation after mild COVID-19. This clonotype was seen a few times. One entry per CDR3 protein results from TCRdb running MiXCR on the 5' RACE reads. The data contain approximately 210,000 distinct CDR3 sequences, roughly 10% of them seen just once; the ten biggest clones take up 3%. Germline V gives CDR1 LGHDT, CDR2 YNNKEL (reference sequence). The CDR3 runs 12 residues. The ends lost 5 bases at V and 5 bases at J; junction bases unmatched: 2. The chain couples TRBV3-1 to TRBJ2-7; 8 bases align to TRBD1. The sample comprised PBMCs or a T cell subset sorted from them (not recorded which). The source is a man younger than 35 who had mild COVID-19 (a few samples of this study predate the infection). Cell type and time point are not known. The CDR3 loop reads CASSTTGDEQYF. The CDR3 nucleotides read TGTGCCAGCAGCACGACAGGGGACGAGCAGTACTTC.